Shown below are 27 T cell receptor beta chains from a single sample sequenced in a study of cytomegalovirus exposure and HLA in healthy donors. Vbeta (60) and Jbeta (13) primers were used in the PCR. Only in-frame clones appear in the TCRdb table, and some are missing; sequencing was by immunoSEQ multiplex PCR. The data show approximately 210,000 clones, approximately 82% seen once. Sequenced material: PBMCs. The receptors stem from a woman in her 50s in good health and CMV-seropositive.

A single count supports this clone. V usage is TRBV2 and J usage is TRBJ2-5; 13 bases fit TRBD2. The DNA end lines up better with TRBJ2-7; the J call may be wrong. The CDR3 contains 18 residues. Germline CDR1 is SNHLY and CDR2 is FYNNEI. For the CDR3, the DNA is TGTGCCAGCAGCGGGGGACTAGCGGGGTACCCGATTTTTTACGAGCAGTACTTC. Its translation is CASSGGLAGYPIFYEQYF.

The chain couples TRBV4-2 to TRBJ2-5, with TRBD2 as a possible D gene (7 bases). CDR1 LGHNA and CDR2 YNFKEQ come from the germline V gene. The V gene lost 3 bases and the J gene lost 2 bases, with 19 bases spanning the gap. The CDR3 has 17 amino acids. The CDR3 sequence is CASSQAPSEGGQETQYF. The CDR3 bases are TGTGCCAGCAGCCAGGCCCCTAGCGAGGGGGGGCAAGAGACCCAGTACTTC.

The CDR3: CSVEVRTGSPYEQYF. CDR3 coding DNA: TGCAGCGTTGAAGTTCGCACAGGGTCCCCCTACGAGCAGTACTTC. The rearrangement links TRBV29-1 to TRBJ2-7, with a possible D match to TRBD1 (6 bases). Looked up from germline, CDR1 is SQVTM and CDR2 is ANQGSEA. This CDR3 contains 15 residues. Deletions cut 1 base from V and 2 bases from J, with 15 bases between.

This clone was detected only once. This rearrangement joins TRBV5-6 to TRBJ1-4; perhaps TRBD1 as D (5 bases). Germline V gives CDR1 SGHDT, CDR2 YYEEEE. The CDR3 runs 16 residues. V was pared by 4 bases and J by 0 bases, with 13 bases between. CDR3 amino acids: CASSLRQPATNEKLFF. CDR3 sequence (DNA): TGTGCCAGCAGCCTTAGACAGCCTGCAACTAATGAAAAACTGTTTTTT. Drawing the rest from reference TRBV5-6 and TRBJ1-4, the complete variable domain is DAGVTQSPTHLIKTRGQQVTLRCSPKSGHDTVSWYQQALGQGPQFIFQYYEEEERQRGNFPDRFSGHQFPNYSSELNVNALLLGDSALYLCASSLRQPATNEKLFFGSGTQLSVL.

The J gene is TRBJ2-6, the V gene TRBV7-8; D call uncertain. Germline CDR1 SGHVS, CDR2 FQNEAQ. The CDR3 has 14 amino acids. V was cut by 2 bases and J by 4 bases, with 6 bases left in between. The CDR3 DNA is TGTGCCAGCAGCTTACGGTCAGGGGCCAACGTCCTGACTTTC. Translating it yields CASSLRSGANVLTF.

V is TRBV2 and J is TRBJ1-5; TRBD1 is a possible D gene (6 bases). Germline V gene sequence: CDR1 SNHLY, CDR2 FYNNEI. The CDR3 runs to 15 residues. V lost 7 bases to trimming and J lost 7 bases, with 20 bases between them. CDR3 nucleotides: TGTGCCAGCAACGAGGTTCAGGGGAAGCTCCAGCCCCAGCATTTT. It yields the protein CASNEVQGKLQPQHF. The entire variable domain, with the rest obtained from reference TRBV2 and TRBJ1-5, is as follows: EPEVTQTPSHQVTQMGQEVILRCVPISNHLYFYWYRQILGQKVEFLVSFYNNEISEKSEIFDDQFSVERPDGSNFTLKIRSTKLEDSAMYFCASNEVQGKLQPQHFGDGTRLSIL.

V gene TRBV29-1 combines with J gene TRBJ2-7; TRBD1 aligns across 10 bases. The ends lost 4 bases at V and 2 bases at J; junction bases unmatched: 2. CDR1 and CDR2 (germline): SQVTM, ANQGSEA. The CDR3 has 13 amino acids. The chain's CDR3 is CSVGDRGTYEQYF. The CDR3, as DNA: TGCAGCGTTGGGGACAGGGGAACCTACGAGCAGTACTTC.

The chain employs TRBV7-9 and TRBJ2-3; 9 bases match TRBD1. V gave up 3 bases and J gave up 0 bases; unmatched junction bases: 7. The CDR3 loop spans 17 amino acids. Germline V CDR1 and CDR2: SEHNR, FQNEAQ (reference sequence). The CDR3 region is CASSFGQGLTSTDTQYF. The CDR3 DNA is TGTGCCAGCAGCTTCGGACAGGGGTTAACTAGCACAGATACGCAGTATTTT.

The rearrangement links TRBV10-1 to TRBJ2-7; perhaps TRBD1 as D (9 bases). Germline assignment: CDR1 WNHNN and CDR2 SYGVQD (reference sequence). Trimming pared 3 bases from V and 5 bases from J, leaving 20 bases between. There are 16 residues in the CDR3. CDR3 bases: TGCGCCAGCAGTGATAGCGGGACAGGGAAACGCCACGAGCAGTACTTC. This encodes CASSDSGTGKRHEQYF.

The chain couples TRBV7-2 to TRBJ2-2; 8 nucleotides align to TRBD2. The trim removed 5 bases at V and 1 base at J, leaving 3 bases unmatched. The CDR3 has 15 residues. The V gene's germline CDR1 is SGHTA and CDR2 FQGNSA. The CDR3 sequence is CASSGGGRNTGELFF. The DNA of the CDR3 is TGTGCCAGCAGCGGCGGGGGGCGGAACACCGGGGAGCTGTTTTTT.

This chain joins TRBV6-1 and TRBJ2-3; D ambiguous. V lost 2 bases to trimming and J lost 1 base, with 13 bases between them. This CDR3 has 16 residues. Germline V CDR1 and CDR2: MNHNS, SASEGT. CDR3 sequence (DNA): TGTGCCAGCAGTGAAAACGTAGCTTGGGGCACAGATACGCAGTATTTT. This sequence encodes CASSENVAWGTDTQYF.

As for this clone: A much larger clone lies one base from this, so it may be a read error. Within the sample, other DNA sequences also encode this same CDR3. J is TRBJ2-7 and V is TRBV11-2; D not certain. The V and J ends lost 0 bases and 1 base respectively, with 4 bases between them. This CDR3 is built from 13 residues. Germline CDR1 and CDR2: SGHAT and FQNNGV. CDR3 sequence: CASSLDRSYEQYF. The CDR3 bases are TGTGCCAGCAGCTTAGACAGATCCTACGAGCAGTACTTC.

V is TRBV19 and J is TRBJ1-1, with a weak D call TRBD1 (5 bases). This CDR3 has 13 residues. The germline V and J ends were trimmed by 7 bases and 6 bases, with 15 bases remaining between them. Germline V gives CDR1 LNHDA, CDR2 SQIVND (reference sequence). The CDR3 nucleotides read TGTGCCAGTAATTTCAGGGTTGGGGCTGAAGCTTTCTTT. Encoded protein: CASNFRVGAEAFF.

The rearrangement uses TRBV6-6 and TRBJ2-1; TRBD2 agrees at 7 bases. CDR3 length equals 15 residues. After removal of 5 bases from V and 3 bases from J, the junction contained 7 bases not matched to a gene. CDR1 and CDR2 from the germline V gene are MNHNY and SVGAGI (reference sequence). CDR3 sequence (DNA): TGTGCCAGCAGTCACGGGGGGTCAAACTACAATGAGCAGTTCTTC. Encoded protein: CASSHGGSNYNEQFF.

The chain couples TRBV29-1 to TRBJ2-3; 10 nucleotides match TRBD2. The trim removed 1 base at V and 0 bases at J, leaving 1 base unmatched. CDR1 and CDR2 from the germline V gene are SQVTM and ANQGSEA. The CDR3 length is 15 residues. The CDR3 nucleotides are TGCAGCGTTGAAGGGGGACTAGCGAGCACAGATACGCAGTATTTT. Its translation: CSVEGGLASTDTQYF.

This rearrangement joins TRBV7-2 to TRBJ2-1, with D possibly TRBD1 on 7 matching bases. The CDR3 sequence is 14 residues long. Looked up from germline, CDR1 is SGHTA and CDR2 is FQGNSA. V was pared by 5 bases and J by 10 bases, with 18 bases between. The CDR3, as DNA: TGTGCCAGCAGCCCAAGACAGGGAGGAAGGGAGCAGTTCTTC. This codes for CASSPRQGGREQFF.

V usage is TRBV6-1 and J usage is TRBJ2-1; TRBD2 aligns across 8 bases. CDR1 and CDR2 (germline): MNHNS, SASEGT. The CDR3 contains 16 residues. J gave up 5 bases and V 4 bases, and 10 bases lay outside the gene matches. CDR3 protein: CASSARTSLSNNEQFF. Written as DNA, the CDR3 is TGTGCCAGCAGTGCCCGGACTAGCTTATCAAACAATGAGCAGTTCTTC.

The chain recombines TRBV9 with TRBJ2-3; no definite D call. The V gene lost 0 bases and the J gene lost 4 bases, with 6 bases spanning the gap. Germline V lookup: CDR1 SGDLS, CDR2 YYNGEE. The CDR3 extends over 13 amino acids. This chain's CDR3 is CASSVGVADTQYF. CDR3 coding DNA: TGTGCCAGCAGCGTAGGCGTGGCAGATACGCAGTATTTT.

The chain couples TRBV4-1 to TRBJ2-7; TRBD2 might be the D (6 bases). Per germline, CDR1 MGHRA and CDR2 YSYEKL. Trimming shortened V by 0 bases and J by 7 bases, and 16 bases separated the two germline ends. This CDR3 contains 15 residues. In DNA, the CDR3 is TGCGCCAGCAGCCAAGATCCCCTGGGGGGTCGGGAGCAGTACTTC. This translates into CASSQDPLGGREQYF.

V is TRBV7-2 and J is TRBJ2-5, with D perhaps matching TRBD2 (7 bases). V gave up 5 bases and J gave up 10 bases, with 20 bases separating them. The CDR3 has 14 residues. Germline V gene sequence: CDR1 SGHTA, CDR2 FQGNSA. CDR3 sequence: CASSPQSGGGGQYF. The CDR3 DNA reads TGTGCCAGCAGCCCCCAGTCTGGGGGAGGGGGCCAGTACTTC.

V and J are TRBV30 and TRBJ2-7; TRBD2 agrees at 7 bases. J was trimmed by 4 bases and V by 3 bases; bases with no gene match: 0. Germline assignment: CDR1 GTSNPN and CDR2 SVGIG (reference sequence). The CDR3 sequence is 11 residues long. The CDR3 bases are TGTGCCTGGAGCGGGGGGTACGAGCAGTACTTC. As protein: CAWSGGYEQYF.

This chain joins TRBV19 and TRBJ1-5; D might be TRBD1 (5 bases). CDR3 length equals 14 residues. The germline V and J ends were trimmed by 0 bases and 11 bases, with 14 bases remaining between them. In germline, CDR1 is LNHDA, CDR2 SQIVND (reference sequence). The CDR3 DNA reads TGTGCCAGTAGTATAGATGGGGGGGTTGGGTCCCAGCATTTT. As protein: CASSIDGGVGSQHF.

The chain combines TRBV27 with TRBJ1-4, with 10 bases that match TRBD1. Unmatched junction bases numbered 8, after V lost 5 bases and J lost 8 bases. The CDR3 extends over 15 amino acids. CDR1 MNHEY and CDR2 SMNVEV come from the germline V gene (reference sequence). The DNA for the CDR3 is TGTGCCAGCAGTCCTCTCCGGGACAGGGGCGAAAAACTGTTTTTT. Protein sequence: CASSPLRDRGEKLFF.

The J gene is TRBJ2-7, the V gene TRBV11-2, with TRBD2 identical over 7 bases. Germline V CDR1 and CDR2: SGHAT, FQNNGV. V lost 6 bases to trimming and J lost 3 bases; unmatched junction nucleotides: 14. The CDR3 has 16 amino acids. CDR3: CASRGSGGHDYYEQYF. DNA of the CDR3: TGTGCCAGCAGGGGCTCGGGGGGTCACGACTACTACGAGCAGTACTTC.

This clone was observed once. The genes are TRBV4-1 and TRBJ2-7; D may be TRBD1 (7 bases). The CDR3 runs 16 residues. Between the trimmed V and J ends, which lost 2 bases and 4 bases, there was a span of 18 bases. Germline V gene data show CDR1 as MGHRA and CDR2 as YSYEKL. Written as DNA, the CDR3 is TGCGCCAGCAGCCAAAACTACGTCAGGGGGGTGTACGAGCAGTACTTC. Its protein is CASSQNYVRGVYEQYF.

This sequence joins TRBV6-1 and TRBJ2-7; D is possibly TRBD2 (5 bases). Germline-derived CDR1 and CDR2 are MNHNS and SASEGT. The V end lost 7 bases, the J end lost 6 bases, and 22 bases lay between the germline ends. This CDR3 has 15 residues. The CDR3, as DNA: TGTGCCAGCACCCGGGGTGGCGTCCGGCGGAGCGAGCAGTACTTC. Its protein is CASTRGGVRRSEQYF.

The J gene is TRBJ1-4, the V gene TRBV4-1; D perhaps matches TRBD1 (5 bases). Looked up from germline, CDR1 is MGHRA and CDR2 is YSYEKL. V dropped 4 bases and J dropped 12 bases, with 18 bases sitting between them. This CDR3 contains 14 residues. DNA for the CDR3: TGCGCCAGCAGCCTCAGTACGGGGGTTGTTGAACTGTTTTTT. Translation gives CASSLSTGVVELFF.